These 15 T cell receptor beta chains originate from one sample sequenced in a study of blood T cell repertoires in COVID-19. Produced via immunoSEQ multiplex PCR; TCRdb's table is partial and in-frame only. The sample lists some 68,000 clones; roughly 90% were seen once. Sequenced: peripheral blood. Receptor source: a man aged 35 to 55 with COVID-19, enrolled during active disease.

The CDR3 sequence: CASVRETGNTIYF. The CDR3 nucleotides are TGCGCCAGCGTGAGGGAGACTGGAAACACCATATATTTT. This chain joins TRBV23-1 and TRBJ1-3; D ambiguous. TRBV23-1 belongs to the ORF category, with a function that is uncertain. This CDR3 spans 13 amino acids. Trimming stripped 8 bases from V and 2 bases from J, with 10 bases between.

This chain links TRBV5-1 with TRBJ2-7; the D gene is possibly TRBD2 (6 bases). Germline V gene sequence: CDR1 SGHRS, CDR2 YFSETQ. The V and J ends lost 5 bases and 6 bases respectively, with 15 bases between them. This CDR3 has 13 amino acids. CDR3 sequence reads: CASRRDGSSEQYF. CDR3 DNA sequence: TGCGCCAGCAGGCGGGACGGGAGTTCCGAGCAGTACTTC.

This chain uses TRBV6-5 with TRBJ2-5, with D possibly TRBD1 on 7 matching bases. Trimming pared 7 bases from V and 5 bases from J, leaving 14 bases between. From germline, CDR1 is MNHEY and CDR2 SVGAGI. The CDR3 consists of 13 residues. The CDR3 DNA reads as TGTGCCAGCAAGTTCCAGGGGGGTGAGACCCAGTACTTC. The encoded protein is CASKFQGGETQYF.

The chain combines TRBV19 with TRBJ2-1; D may be TRBD2 (6 bases). In germline, CDR1 is LNHDA, CDR2 SQIVND (reference sequence). V was clipped by 4 bases and J by 7 bases, with 14 bases between them. The CDR3 consists of 14 residues. The CDR3 is CASSTPGGINEQFF. The CDR3 region has the DNA TGTGCCAGTAGTACTCCTGGCGGGATAAATGAGCAGTTCTTC.

The chain is built from TRBV19 and TRBJ1-1, with 7 bases that match TRBD1. This CDR3 is built from 11 residues. Looked up from germline, CDR1 is LNHDA and CDR2 is SQIVND (reference sequence). V lost 11 bases to trimming and J lost 8 bases; unmatched junction nucleotides: 8. The DNA for the CDR3 is TGTGCCGGGGGGAAGGGGGCAGAAGCTTTCTTT. It is translated as CAGGKGAEAFF.

This chain uses TRBV3-1 (or the pseudogene TRBV3-2) with TRBJ2-5; D may be TRBD2 (5 bases). The CDR3 extends over 15 amino acids. CDR1 is LGHDT, CDR2 YNNKEL, per germline (reference sequence). Deletions cut 4 bases from V and 5 bases from J, with 17 bases between. CDR3 residues: CASSPTRTTGETQYF. The CDR3 DNA sequence: TGTGCCAGCAGCCCCACACGAACCACGGGGGAGACCCAGTACTTC.

The rearrangement links TRBV28 to TRBJ1-5; D is unresolved. The germline gives CDR1 MDHEN, CDR2 SYDVKM. The CDR3 is made up of 13 amino acids. V was clipped by 1 base and J by 5 bases, with 6 bases between them. CDR3 residues: CASSLSRDQPQHF. CDR3 DNA sequence: TGTGCCAGCAGTTTATCACGGGATCAGCCCCAGCATTTT. Filled out from reference TRBV28 and TRBJ1-5, the complete variable domain reads DVKVTQSSRYLVKRTGEKVFLECVQDMDHENMFWYRQDPGLGLRLIYFSYDVKMKEKGDIPEGYSVSREKKERFSLILESASTNQTSMYLCASSLSRDQPQHFGDGTRLSIL.

This sequence joins TRBV6-5 and TRBJ1-1, with 10 bases fitting TRBD1. The V gene's germline CDR1 is MNHEY and CDR2 SVGAGI. Trimming cost V 8 bases and J 5 bases; bases outside gene matches: 5. The CDR3 extends over 13 amino acids. The CDR3: CASEGQGRTEAFF. The CDR3 DNA is TGTGCCAGCGAGGGACAGGGGAGGACTGAAGCTTTCTTT.

This clone has a single count. This chain connects TRBV5-1 to TRBJ2-1; 9 nucleotides align to TRBD1. The germline V gene encodes CDR1 SGHRS and CDR2 YFSETQ. This CDR3 contains 15 residues. Trimming took 1 base from V and 6 from J; bases not matched to a gene: 5. CDR3 bases: TGCGCCAGCAGCTTGTCGGGACAGGGAATCAATGAGCAGTTCTTC. Residues: CASSLSGQGINEQFF.

V usage is TRBV9 and J usage is TRBJ1-6; D perhaps matches TRBD1 (6 bases). In germline, CDR1 is SGDLS, CDR2 YYNGEE. The CDR3 spans 16 residues. V lost 6 bases and J 7 bases, leaving 20 bases between the germline ends. The CDR3 loop reads CASTRGRGAKNSPLHF. The CDR3 DNA sequence: TGTGCCAGCACCAGGGGTAGAGGGGCGAAAAATTCACCCCTCCACTTT.

The chain employs TRBV19 and TRBJ1-4; D unclear. V lost 6 bases and J 3 bases, leaving 8 bases between the germline ends. The CDR3 has 13 amino acids. CDR1 is LNHDA and CDR2 is SQIVND in the germline V gene (reference sequence). For the CDR3, the DNA is TGTGCCAGTAGAGATCACTCTAATGAAAAACTGTTTTTT. Protein sequence: CASRDHSNEKLFF.

As to this clone: Other nucleotide sequences in the sample specify the same CDR3. The rearrangement uses TRBV5-4 and TRBJ1-1; D uncertain. The germline V gene encodes CDR1 SGHNT and CDR2 YYREEE (reference sequence). V was pared by 0 bases and J by 2 bases, with 5 bases between. This CDR3 is 13 amino acids long. The CDR3 spells CASSLDLNTEAFF. The CDR3 DNA follows: TGTGCCAGCAGCTTGGATCTTAACACTGAAGCTTTCTTT.

The chain employs TRBV5-5 and TRBJ2-4; 9 bases align to TRBD1. The junction had 10 bases not matched to a gene; V was cut back by 4 bases and J by 8 bases. The CDR3 length is 15 residues. Per the germline V gene, CDR1 is SGHKS and CDR2 is YYEKEE (reference sequence). For the CDR3, the DNA is TGTGCCAGCAGCCCCACGGGACAGGGTGTGGACATTCAGTACTTC. It codes for CASSPTGQGVDIQYF.

V is TRBV3-1 (or the pseudogene TRBV3-2) and J is TRBJ2-7; perhaps TRBD1 as D (5 bases). The germline V gene encodes CDR1 LGHDT and CDR2 YNNKEL (reference sequence). The CDR3 has 14 residues. Trimming took 4 bases from V and 0 from J, leaving 10 bases between them. The CDR3, as DNA: TGTGCCAGCAGCCGGGGCCCCGACTCCTACGAGCAGTACTTC. It translates to CASSRGPDSYEQYF.

V usage is TRBV28 and J usage is TRBJ1-5, with a weak D call TRBD1 (5 bases). This CDR3 contains 15 residues. V lost 5 bases and J lost 5, with 16 bases in between. Germline V CDR1 and CDR2: MDHEN, SYDVKM. The CDR3 loop is CASSPPGTDYQPQHF. As DNA, the CDR3 is TGTGCCAGCAGTCCGCCCGGGACTGACTATCAGCCCCAGCATTTT. The whole variable domain, filled in from reference TRBV28 and TRBJ1-5, reads DVKVTQSSRYLVKRTGEKVFLECVQDMDHENMFWYRQDPGLGLRLIYFSYDVKMKEKGDIPEGYSVSREKKERFSLILESASTNQTSMYLCASSPPGTDYQPQHFGDGTRLSIL.